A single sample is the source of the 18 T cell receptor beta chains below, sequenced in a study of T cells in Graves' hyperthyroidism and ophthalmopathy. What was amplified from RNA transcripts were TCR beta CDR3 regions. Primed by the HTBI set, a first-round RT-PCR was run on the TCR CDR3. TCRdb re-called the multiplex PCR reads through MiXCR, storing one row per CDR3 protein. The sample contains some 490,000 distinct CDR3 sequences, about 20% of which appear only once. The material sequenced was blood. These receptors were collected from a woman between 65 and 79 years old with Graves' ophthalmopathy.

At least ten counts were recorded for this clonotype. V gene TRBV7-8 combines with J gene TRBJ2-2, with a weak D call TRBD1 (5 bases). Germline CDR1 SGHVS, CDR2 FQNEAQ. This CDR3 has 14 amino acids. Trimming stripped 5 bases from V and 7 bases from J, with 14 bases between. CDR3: CASSPGIQGGELFF. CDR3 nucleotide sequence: TGTGCCAGCAGCCCAGGGATTCAAGGCGGGGAGCTGTTTTTT.

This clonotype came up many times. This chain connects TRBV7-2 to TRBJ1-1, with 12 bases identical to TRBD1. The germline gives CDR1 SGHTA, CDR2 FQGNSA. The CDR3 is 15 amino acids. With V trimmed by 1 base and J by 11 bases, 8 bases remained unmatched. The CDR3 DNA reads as TGTGCCAGCAGCTTAGGAGGGACAGGGGGCGTCGGGGCTTTCTTT. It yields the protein CASSLGGTGGVGAFF.

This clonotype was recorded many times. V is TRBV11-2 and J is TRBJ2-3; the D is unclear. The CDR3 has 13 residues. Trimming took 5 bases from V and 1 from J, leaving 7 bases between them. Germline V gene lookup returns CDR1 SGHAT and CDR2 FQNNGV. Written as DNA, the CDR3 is TGTGCCAGCAGCCGCCGTCGCACAGATACGCAGTATTTT. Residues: CASSRRRTDTQYF.

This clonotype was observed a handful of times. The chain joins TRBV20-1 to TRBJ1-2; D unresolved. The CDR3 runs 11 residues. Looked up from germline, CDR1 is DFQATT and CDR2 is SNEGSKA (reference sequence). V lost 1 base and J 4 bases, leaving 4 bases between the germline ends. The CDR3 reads CSARVLYGYTF. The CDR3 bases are TGCAGTGCTAGAGTTCTCTATGGCTACACCTTC.

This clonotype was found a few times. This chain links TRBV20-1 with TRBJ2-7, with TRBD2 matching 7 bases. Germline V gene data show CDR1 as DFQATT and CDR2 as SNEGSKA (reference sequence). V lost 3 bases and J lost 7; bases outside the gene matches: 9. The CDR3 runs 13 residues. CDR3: CSASLAGVEEQYF. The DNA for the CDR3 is TGCAGTGCTAGTCTGGCGGGAGTAGAGGAGCAGTACTTC.

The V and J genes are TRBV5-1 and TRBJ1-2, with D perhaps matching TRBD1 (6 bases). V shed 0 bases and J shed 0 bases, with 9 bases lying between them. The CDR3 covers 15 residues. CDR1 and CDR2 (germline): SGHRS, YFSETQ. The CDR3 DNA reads TGCGCCAGCAGCTTGGACGGACAGCCTAACTATGGCTACACCTTC. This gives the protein CASSLDGQPNYGYTF.

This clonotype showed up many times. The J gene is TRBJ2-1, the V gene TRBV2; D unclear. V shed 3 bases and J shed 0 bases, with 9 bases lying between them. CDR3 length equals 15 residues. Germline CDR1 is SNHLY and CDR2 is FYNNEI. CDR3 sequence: CASSEDGSSYNEQFF. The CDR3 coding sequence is TGTGCCAGCAGTGAGGACGGAAGCTCCTACAATGAGCAGTTCTTC.

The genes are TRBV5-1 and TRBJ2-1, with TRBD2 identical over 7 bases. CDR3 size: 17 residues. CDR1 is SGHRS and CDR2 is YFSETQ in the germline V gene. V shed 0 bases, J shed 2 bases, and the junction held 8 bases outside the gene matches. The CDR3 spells CASSLASGTPAYNEQFF. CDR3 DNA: TGCGCCAGCAGCTTGGCCAGCGGGACGCCAGCCTACAATGAGCAGTTCTTC.

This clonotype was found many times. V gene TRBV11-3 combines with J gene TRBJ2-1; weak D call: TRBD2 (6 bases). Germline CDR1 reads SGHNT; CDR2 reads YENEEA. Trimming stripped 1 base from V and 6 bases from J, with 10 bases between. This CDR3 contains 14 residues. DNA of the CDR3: TGTGCCAGCAGCTTAGCGGGAGTCACCAATGAGCAGTTCTTC. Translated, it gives CASSLAGVTNEQFF.

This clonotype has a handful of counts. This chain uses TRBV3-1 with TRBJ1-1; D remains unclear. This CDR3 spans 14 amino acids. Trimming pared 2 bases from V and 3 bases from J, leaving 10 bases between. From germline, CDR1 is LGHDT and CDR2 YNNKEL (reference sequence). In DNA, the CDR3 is TGTGCCAGCAGCCAACTTAGGTCCCACACTGAAGCTTTCTTT. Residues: CASSQLRSHTEAFF.

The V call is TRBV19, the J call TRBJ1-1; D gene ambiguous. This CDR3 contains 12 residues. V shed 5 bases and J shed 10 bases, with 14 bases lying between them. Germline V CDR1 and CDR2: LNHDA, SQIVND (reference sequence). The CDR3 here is CASSEREERAFF. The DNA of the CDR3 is TGTGCCAGTAGTGAAAGGGAGGAAAGAGCTTTCTTT.

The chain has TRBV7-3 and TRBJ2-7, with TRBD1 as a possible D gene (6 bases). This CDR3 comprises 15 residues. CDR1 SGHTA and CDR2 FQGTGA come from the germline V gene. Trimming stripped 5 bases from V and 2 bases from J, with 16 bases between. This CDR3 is CASSLRTTGPYEQYF. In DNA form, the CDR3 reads TGTGCCAGCAGCCTAAGGACGACAGGCCCCTACGAGCAGTACTTC.

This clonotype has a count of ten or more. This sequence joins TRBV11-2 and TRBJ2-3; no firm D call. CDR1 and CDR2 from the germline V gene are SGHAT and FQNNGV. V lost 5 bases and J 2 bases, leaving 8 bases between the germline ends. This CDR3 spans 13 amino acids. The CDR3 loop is CASSPTNTDTQYF. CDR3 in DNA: TGTGCCAGCAGCCCAACGAACACAGATACGCAGTATTTT.

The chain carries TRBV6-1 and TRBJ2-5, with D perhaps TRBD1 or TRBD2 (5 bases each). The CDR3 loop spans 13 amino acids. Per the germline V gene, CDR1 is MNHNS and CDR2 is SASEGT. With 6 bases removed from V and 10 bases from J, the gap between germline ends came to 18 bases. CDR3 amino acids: CASRYNYMRGQYF. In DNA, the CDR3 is TGTGCCAGCAGATATAACTACATGAGGGGCCAGTACTTC.

The CDR3 DNA reads as TGTGCCAGCAGCGCTAGCGGAACCTACAATGAGCAGTTCTTC. Amino acids: CASSASGTYNEQFF. This chain uses TRBV9 with TRBJ2-1; 7 bases align to TRBD2. Germline CDR1 SGDLS, CDR2 YYNGEE. Trimming at V came to 3 bases and at J to 2 bases, leaving 2 bases not matched to a gene. The CDR3 is 14 residues long.

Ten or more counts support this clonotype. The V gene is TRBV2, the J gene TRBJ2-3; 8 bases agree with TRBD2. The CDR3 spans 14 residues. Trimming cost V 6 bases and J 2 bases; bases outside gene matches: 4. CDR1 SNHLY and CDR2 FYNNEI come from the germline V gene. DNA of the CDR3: TGTGCCAGCAGAAGCGGGAGTAACACAGATACGCAGTATTTT. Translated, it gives CASRSGSNTDTQYF. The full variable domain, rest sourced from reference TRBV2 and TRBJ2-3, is EPEVTQTPSHQVTQMGQEVILRCVPISNHLYFYWYRQILGQKVEFLVSFYNNEISEKSEIFDDQFSVERPDGSNFTLKIRSTKLEDSAMYFCASRSGSNTDTQYFGPGTRLTVL.

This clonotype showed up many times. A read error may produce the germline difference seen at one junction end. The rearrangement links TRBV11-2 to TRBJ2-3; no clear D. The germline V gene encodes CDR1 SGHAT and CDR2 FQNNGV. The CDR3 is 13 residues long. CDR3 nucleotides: TGTGCCAGCAGCGTAGAAGCCTTGGGTACGCAGTATTTT. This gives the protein CASSVEALGTQYF.

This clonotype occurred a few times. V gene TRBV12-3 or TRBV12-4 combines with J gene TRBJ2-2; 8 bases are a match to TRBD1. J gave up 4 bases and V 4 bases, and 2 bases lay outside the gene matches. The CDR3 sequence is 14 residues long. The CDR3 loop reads CASSSGQGTGELFF. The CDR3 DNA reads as TGTGCCAGCAGTTCCGGACAGGGCACCGGGGAGCTGTTTTTT.